These 30 T cell receptor beta chains came from one sample sequenced in a study of vaccination and CD4 T cells after COVID-19. The treatment was: 10-day PBMC culture with coronavirus spike peptide pools or control peptides (ViraFEST assay). These receptors are not linked to any known antigen. Oncomine TCR Beta short-read sequencing was applied to DNA from cultured CD4+ T cells. TCRdb ran MiXCR on the PCR reads and lists one entry per CDR3 protein. The table includes roughly 8,600 distinct CDR3 sequences, around 59% detected once. Sequencing input: CD4+ T cells from blood, cultured in vitro. These receptors all stem from a human donor who had recovered from COVID-19.

The table lists this clonotype with a few counts. The chain couples TRBV7-2 to TRBJ2-1; 16 bases agree with TRBD2. CDR1 and CDR2 (germline): SGHTA, FQGNSA. V dropped 4 bases and J dropped 9; count of bases not matched to a gene: 6. The CDR3 has 16 amino acids. The CDR3 here is CASSSGLAGGQVEQFF. For the CDR3, the DNA is TGTGCCAGCAGCTCGGGACTAGCGGGGGGGCAGGTTGAGCAGTTCTTC.

The CDR3 bases are TGCAGTGCTATCCGCGGGGGGCGGCCACAAGAGACCCAGTACTTC. The encoded protein is CSAIRGGRPQETQYF. The chain joins TRBV20-1 to TRBJ2-5; the match to TRBD2 covers 8 bases. J was trimmed by 2 bases and V by 4 bases; bases with no gene match: 9. From germline, CDR1 is DFQATT and CDR2 SNEGSKA (reference sequence). This CDR3 comprises 15 residues.

This chain connects TRBV12-3 or TRBV12-4 to TRBJ1-2, with D possibly TRBD1 on 5 matching bases. CDR3 length: 13 amino acids. V was cut by 6 bases and J by 2 bases, with 10 bases left in between. The CDR3 coding sequence is TGTGCCAGCAGGGTTACAGGAAACTATGGCTACACCTTC. Translation gives CASRVTGNYGYTF.

The chain carries TRBV9 and TRBJ1-2, with 8 bases that match TRBD1. The CDR3 extends over 17 amino acids. Looked up from germline, CDR1 is SGDLS and CDR2 is YYNGEE. The V and J ends lost 4 bases and 4 bases, in that order; junction bases with no gene match: 15. CDR3 amino acids: CASSPRQGTDRAYGYTF. The DNA of the CDR3 is TGTGCCAGCAGCCCCAGACAGGGGACGGATCGGGCCTATGGCTACACCTTC. Combining the CDR3 with reference TRBV9 and TRBJ1-2 gives the whole variable domain DSGVTQTPKHLITATGQRVTLRCSPRSGDLSVYWYQQSLDQGLQFLIQYYNGEERAKGNILERFSAQQFPDLHSELNLSSLELGDSALYFCASSPRQGTDRAYGYTFGSGTRLTVV.

The chain links TRBV10-1 to TRBJ2-7; D unresolved. This CDR3 spans 16 amino acids. V was shortened by 3 bases and J by 2 bases, with 17 bases between the two germline ends. Germline V gene data show CDR1 as WNHNN and CDR2 as SYGVQD (reference sequence). The CDR3 spells CASSDPQPGGTYEQYF. CDR3 nucleotide sequence: TGCGCCAGCAGTGACCCCCAGCCAGGTGGGACCTACGAGCAGTACTTC.

V usage is TRBV7-2 and J usage is TRBJ2-1, with a weak D call TRBD2 (7 bases). The CDR3 is made up of 17 amino acids. Deletions cut 0 bases from V and 2 bases from J, with 14 bases between. Germline V lookup: CDR1 SGHTA, CDR2 FQGNSA. The CDR3 region has the DNA TGTGCCAGCAGCTTAGCGGCGGGGGCCCACACCTACAATGAGCAGTTCTTC. Protein: CASSLAAGAHTYNEQFF. The full variable domain, completed using reference TRBV7-2 and TRBJ2-1, is GAGVSQSPSNKVTEKGKDVELRCDPISGHTALYWYRQSLGQGLEFLIYFQGNSAPDKSGLPSDRFSAERTGGSVSTLTIQRTQQEDSAVYLCASSLAAGAHTYNEQFFGPGTRLTVL.

The chain joins TRBV6-1 to TRBJ2-3; D unclear. This CDR3 is 15 amino acids long. The germline gives CDR1 MNHNS, CDR2 SASEGT. Trimming left V 1 base short and J 0 bases short, with 8 bases between. The CDR3 nucleotides are TGTGCCAGCAGTGAAGTCCCCTTTAGCACAGATACGCAGTATTTT. Its protein is CASSEVPFSTDTQYF.

The CDR3 here is CAISGGESANYGYTF. The CDR3 DNA follows: TGTGCCATCAGTGGCGGGGAGAGCGCTAACTATGGCTACACCTTC. This chain links TRBV10-3 with TRBJ1-2; D unresolved. Germline CDR1 reads ENHRY; CDR2 reads SYGVKD. The CDR3 length is 15 residues. V lost 4 bases to trimming and J lost 0 bases, with 12 bases between them.

The rearrangement uses TRBV6-5 and TRBJ2-7, with D maybe TRBD1 (6 bases). The germline V and J ends were trimmed by 4 bases and 1 base, with 14 bases remaining between them. Germline values: CDR1 MNHEY, CDR2 SVGAGI. The CDR3 runs 15 residues. Here the CDR3 DNA reads TGTGCCAGCAGTTGGGGGCAGACAGTTTCCTACGAGCAGTACTTC. Translation gives CASSWGQTVSYEQYF.

V and J are TRBV11-2 and TRBJ1-1; 7 nucleotides align to TRBD1. Germline CDR1 is SGHAT and CDR2 is FQNNGV. This CDR3 has 16 amino acids. With V trimmed by 3 bases and J by 0 bases, 7 bases remained unmatched. The CDR3 region is CASSFRQGSMNTEAFF. The CDR3 region has the DNA TGTGCCAGCAGCTTCCGACAGGGATCGATGAACACTGAAGCTTTCTTT.

V and J are TRBV6-1 and TRBJ1-3, with 8 bases that match TRBD1. V lost 2 bases, J lost 0 bases, and 12 bases stayed unmatched. The CDR3 loop spans 19 amino acids. Germline V gene sequence: CDR1 MNHNS, CDR2 SASEGT. CDR3 loop: CASSEWSGQAIYSGNTIYF. CDR3 DNA: TGTGCCAGCAGTGAATGGTCGGGACAGGCGATATACTCTGGAAACACCATATATTTT.

By share, this clonotype counts as large. The V gene is TRBV7-9, the J gene TRBJ2-7; D not certain. The germline V and J ends were trimmed by 6 bases and 0 bases, with 9 bases remaining between them. There are 13 residues in the CDR3. Looked up from germline, CDR1 is SEHNR and CDR2 is FQNEAQ (reference sequence). This chain's CDR3 is CASRPGASYEQYF. The CDR3 coding sequence is TGTGCCAGCAGACCCGGAGCCTCCTACGAGCAGTACTTC.

This clonotype was detected a few times. The genes are TRBV2 and TRBJ1-3; D may be TRBD1 (5 bases). Germline CDR1 is SNHLY and CDR2 is FYNNEI. The ends were cut back, 1 base at V and 3 bases at J, with 10 bases in the middle. CDR3 length: 15 amino acids. In nucleotides, the CDR3 is TGTGCCAGCAGTGAAGGCGGGGGTTTTGGAAACACCATATATTTT. It yields the protein CASSEGGGFGNTIYF.

J is TRBJ2-7 and V is TRBV21-1. TRBV21-1 represents a pseudogene. This CDR3 is 12 amino acids long. The chain's CDR3 is CASSTGTYEQYF. The CDR3 region has the DNA TGTGCCAGCAGCACCGGAACCTACGAGCAGTACTTC.

This clonotype appeared a few times. This chain links TRBV25-1 with TRBJ1-6; D is unresolved. Trimming pared 4 bases from V and 0 bases from J, leaving 4 bases between. CDR1 MGHDK and CDR2 SYGVNS come from the germline V gene. The CDR3 runs to 14 residues. CDR3 bases: TGTGCCAGCAGTGTCAGCTCCTATAATTCACCCCTCCACTTT. Amino acid sequence: CASSVSSYNSPLHF. The complete variable domain, with remaining parts taken from reference TRBV25-1 and TRBJ1-6, reads EADIYQTPRYLVIGTGKKITLECSQTMGHDKMYWYQQDPGMELHLIHYSYGVNSTEKGDLSSESTVSRIRTEHFPLTLESARPSHTSQYLCASSVSSYNSPLHFGNGTRLTVT.

The chain uses TRBV30 and TRBJ1-3; D remains ambiguous. The V end was cut by 5 bases, the J end by 2 bases, with 4 bases between. The length of the CDR3 is 11 residues. Germline lookup yields CDR1 GTSNPN and CDR2 SVGIG (reference sequence). For the CDR3, the DNA is TGTGCCTGGGGAGCTGGAAACACCATATATTTT. Translating gives CAWGAGNTIYF. Looking up the rest from reference TRBV30 and TRBJ1-3 gives the full variable domain: SQTIHQWPATLVQPVGSPLSLECTVEGTSNPNLYWYRQAAGRGLQLLFYSVGIGQISSEVPQNLSASRPQDRQFILSSKKLLLSDSGFYLCAWGAGNTIYFGEGSWLTVV.

This clonotype was recorded a few times. This chain joins TRBV6-2 or TRBV6-3 and TRBJ1-1; the D gene is possibly TRBD1 (6 bases). V was cut by 6 bases and J by 3 bases, with 23 bases left in between. The CDR3 is made up of 17 amino acids. The germline CDR1 and CDR2 sequences are MNHEY and SVGEGT. CDR3 sequence reads: CASSAAGGAGWDTEAFF. The CDR3 DNA is TGTGCCAGCAGCGCGGCCGGGGGCGCCGGTTGGGACACTGAAGCTTTCTTT.

This clonotype was seen a few times. The CDR3 nucleotides are TGTGCCAGCAGCTTAGTCGGGTGGGGGACTAGCAGAGAGACCCAGTACTTC. Its protein product is CASSLVGWGTSRETQYF. The chain joins TRBV7-9 to TRBJ2-5; 9 bases are shared with TRBD2. The CDR3 runs 17 residues. Germline V lookup: CDR1 SEHNR, CDR2 FQNEAQ (reference sequence). With V trimmed by 1 base and J by 4 bases, 10 bases remained unmatched. Looking up the rest from reference TRBV7-9 and TRBJ2-5 gives the full variable domain: DTGVSQNPRHKITKRGQNVTFRCDPISEHNRLYWYRQTLGQGPEFLTYFQNEAQLEKSRLLSDRFSAERPKGSFSTLEIQRTEQGDSAMYLCASSLVGWGTSRETQYFGPGTRLLVL.

The V and J genes are TRBV3-1 and TRBJ1-2; D is ambiguous. In germline, CDR1 is LGHDT, CDR2 YNNKEL (reference sequence). This CDR3 region has 16 residues. V was pared by 2 bases and J by 8 bases, with 21 bases between. The CDR3 DNA reads TGTGCCAGCAGCCAAACCGGCAGACCCCACTCGGGAGGCTACACCTTC. Amino acid sequence: CASSQTGRPHSGGYTF.

The V gene is TRBV30, the J gene TRBJ1-2; possible D gene TRBD1, 5 bases. Between the trimmed V and J ends, which lost 2 bases and 8 bases, there was a span of 12 bases. Germline CDR1 reads GTSNPN; CDR2 reads SVGIG (reference sequence). The CDR3 covers 12 residues. The CDR3 region is CAWSPGPLGYTF. The CDR3 bases are TGTGCCTGGAGTCCGGGGCCATTAGGCTACACCTTC.

The J gene is TRBJ1-1, the V gene TRBV6-4, with 9 positions matching TRBD1. The germline V gene encodes CDR1 MRHNA and CDR2 SNTAGT. There are 14 residues in the CDR3. Losses at the gene ends were 6 bases for V and 5 bases for J; bases not matched to a gene: 7. For the CDR3, the DNA is TGTGCCAGCAGCTTACAGGGGGCCGTGACTGAAGCTTTCTTT. Translated, it gives CASSLQGAVTEAFF.

The rearrangement uses TRBV6-5 and TRBJ1-5; D unclear. The CDR3 is 15 amino acids. Trimming removed 0 bases from V and 4 bases from J, with 10 bases in between. Germline lookup yields CDR1 MNHEY and CDR2 SVGAGI. The CDR3 loop reads CASSYSYGVNQPQHF. The DNA of the CDR3 is TGTGCCAGCAGTTACTCGTATGGGGTAAATCAGCCCCAGCATTTT.

In its sample, this clonotype was seen a few times. The J gene is TRBJ2-7, the V gene TRBV19; D not resolved. Germline assignment: CDR1 LNHDA and CDR2 SQIVND (reference sequence). The CDR3 covers 14 residues. Trimming left V 5 bases short and J 2 bases short, with 13 bases between. Written as DNA, the CDR3 is TGTGCCAGTAGTCCAACCCCCGATACCTACGAGCAGTACTTC. Protein product: CASSPTPDTYEQYF.

The chain recombines TRBV2 with TRBJ2-3, with D hard to call. Germline CDR1 and CDR2: SNHLY and FYNNEI. V lost 10 bases and J 6 bases, leaving 11 bases between the germline ends. The CDR3 runs 11 residues. The CDR3 bases are TGTGCCACCCCAGCGTGGGATACGCAGTATTTT. This sequence encodes CATPAWDTQYF.

This chain connects TRBV12-3 or TRBV12-4 to TRBJ2-7; D uncertain. The V and J ends lost 6 bases and 2 bases respectively, with 11 bases between them. This CDR3 has 13 amino acids. This chain's CDR3 is CASSFDGPYEQYF. The CDR3 DNA reads as TGTGCCAGCAGCTTTGACGGACCCTACGAGCAGTACTTC.

The gene calls are TRBV6-2 or TRBV6-3 and TRBJ2-5, with 10 bases lining up with TRBD2. The CDR3 has 16 amino acids. V lost 4 bases, J lost 1 base, and 6 bases stayed unmatched. The germline CDR1 and CDR2 sequences are MNHEY and SVGEGT. CDR3 in amino acids: CASSSSLAGLQETQYF. The CDR3, as DNA: TGTGCCAGCAGTTCCTCACTAGCGGGGCTCCAAGAGACCCAGTACTTC.

The genes are TRBV28 and TRBJ1-2; no definite D call. The germline V gene encodes CDR1 MDHEN and CDR2 SYDVKM. This CDR3 has 11 amino acids. V was clipped by 4 bases and J by 6 bases, with 6 bases between them. CDR3 bases: TGTGCCAGCAGTTACCGTCATGGCTACACCTTC. It translates to CASSYRHGYTF.

V is TRBV4-3 and J is TRBJ2-3; D is perhaps TRBD2 (6 bases). Trimming took 4 bases from V and 1 from J, leaving 18 bases between them. There are 17 residues in the CDR3. The germline gives CDR1 LGHNA, CDR2 YSLEER. This CDR3 is CASSRTRGAGGTDTQYF. As DNA, the CDR3 is TGCGCCAGCAGCCGCACAAGAGGAGCGGGTGGCACAGATACGCAGTATTTT.

CDR3 sequence (DNA): TGTGCCAGCAGTAAGGGACAGGGTCTTGGCTACACCTTC. This gives the protein CASSKGQGLGYTF. The chain recombines TRBV6-1 with TRBJ1-2; TRBD1 aligns across 9 bases. This CDR3 contains 13 residues. The V and J ends lost 5 bases and 7 bases, in that order; junction bases with no gene match: 5. CDR1 MNHNS and CDR2 SASEGT come from the germline V gene.

This clonotype turned up a few times. The V call is TRBV15, the J call TRBJ1-2, with D perhaps matching TRBD1 (5 bases). This CDR3 region has 14 residues. Germline CDR1 is LNHNV and CDR2 is YYDKDF (reference sequence). V was trimmed by 7 bases and J by 4 bases, leaving 16 bases between them. CDR3 sequence reads: CATNEDIGAYGYTF. For the CDR3, the DNA is TGTGCCACCAACGAGGATATAGGGGCCTATGGCTACACCTTC.